This T cell receptor beta chain was captured by sequencing in a study of CD8 T cells in Susac syndrome. General study results and limits: In its TCR sequencing and HLA analysis, the study acknowledged that the number of individuals was relatively small.

V gave up 5 bases and J gave up 4 bases; unmatched junction bases: 8. The CDR3 is 15 residues long. Germline V lookup: CDR1 MNHEY, CDR2 SMNVEV (reference sequence). This clonotype occurred once. Its matching antigen is unknown. RNA was extracted with the RNeasy kit, and a quantity of roughly 0.45 to 1 ug was reverse transcribed using random hexamers. The amplification used immunoSEQ multiplex PCR on TCR beta CDR3; it spanned 54 Vbeta and 13 Jbeta. TCRdb independently ran MiXCR on the immunoSEQ multiplex PCR reads; one entry per CDR3 protein. The sample has fewer than 300,000 distinct CDR3 sequences, approximately 81% seen once; the top ten hold around 0.11%. From blood CD8+ and CD4+ T cells, TCR beta sequences were generated. CD8+ and CD4+ T cells were negatively isolated; TEMRA cells were FACS-enriched.

This clonotype was sampled from a human donor with multiple sclerosis. The source material was CD8+ T cells from PBMCs. V and J are TRBV27 and TRBJ2-7; 10 bases line up with TRBD1. The CDR3: CASSVDWDRGYEQYF. The CDR3 DNA reads as TGTGCCAGCAGTGTGGACTGGGACAGGGGTTACGAGCAGTACTTC.